The clone carrying this TCR beta chain has just a few counts. The data were taken from a study of blood T cell repertoires in COVID-19. Profiling relied on immunoSEQ multiplex PCR, and the TCRdb table lists in-frame clones only, not all of them. This sample carries 100,000 to 150,000 clones, 80% of them seen once, and the ten largest clones take 20% to 25%. Per germline, CDR1 MNHEY and CDR2 SVGAGI. The CDR3 has 12 amino acids. V lost 6 bases and J 4 bases, leaving 10 bases between the germline ends. V usage is TRBV6-5 and J usage is TRBJ2-7; the D gene is possibly TRBD1 (5 bases). Input material: peripheral blood. The receptor was isolated from a human donor in a cohort sampled during active COVID-19. The CDR3 nucleotides read TGTGCCAGCAGCCGGCAGGGATACGAGCAGTACTTC. It encodes CASSRQGYEQYF.